The entry that follows covers one T cell receptor beta chain sequence. Measured with immunoSEQ multiplex PCR; TCRdb has only the in-frame clones, and not every one. The sample carries 150,000 to 200,000 clones, over 85% recorded once. Germline-derived CDR1 and CDR2 are MNHEY and SVGAGI. This CDR3 comprises 13 residues. V shed 3 bases and J shed 2 bases, with 7 bases lying between them. These data are taken from a study of control samples from healthy donors and cancer patients. This sequence was found in a middle-aged woman in good health. The gene calls are TRBV6-5 and TRBJ1-1; D not certain. The sequenced material came from blood. CDR3 amino acids: CASSYNKNTEAFF. The CDR3 nucleotides are TGTGCCAGCAGTTATAATAAAAACACTGAAGCTTTCTTT.